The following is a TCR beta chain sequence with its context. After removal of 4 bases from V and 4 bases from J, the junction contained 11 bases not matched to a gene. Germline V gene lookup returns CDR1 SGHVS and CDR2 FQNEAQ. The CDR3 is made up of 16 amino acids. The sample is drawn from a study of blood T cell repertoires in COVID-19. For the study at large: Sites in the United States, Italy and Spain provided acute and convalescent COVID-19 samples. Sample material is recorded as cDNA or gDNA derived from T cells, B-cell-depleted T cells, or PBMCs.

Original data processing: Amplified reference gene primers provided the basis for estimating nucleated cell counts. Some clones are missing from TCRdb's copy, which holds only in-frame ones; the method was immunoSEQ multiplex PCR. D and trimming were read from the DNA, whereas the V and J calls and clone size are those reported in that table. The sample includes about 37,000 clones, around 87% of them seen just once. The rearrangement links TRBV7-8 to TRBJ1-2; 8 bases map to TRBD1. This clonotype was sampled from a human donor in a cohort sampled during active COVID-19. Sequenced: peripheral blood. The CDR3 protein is CASSSFPGTGRYGYTF. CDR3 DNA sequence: TGTGCCAGCAGCTCATTTCCCGGGACAGGTCGCTATGGCTACACCTTC.